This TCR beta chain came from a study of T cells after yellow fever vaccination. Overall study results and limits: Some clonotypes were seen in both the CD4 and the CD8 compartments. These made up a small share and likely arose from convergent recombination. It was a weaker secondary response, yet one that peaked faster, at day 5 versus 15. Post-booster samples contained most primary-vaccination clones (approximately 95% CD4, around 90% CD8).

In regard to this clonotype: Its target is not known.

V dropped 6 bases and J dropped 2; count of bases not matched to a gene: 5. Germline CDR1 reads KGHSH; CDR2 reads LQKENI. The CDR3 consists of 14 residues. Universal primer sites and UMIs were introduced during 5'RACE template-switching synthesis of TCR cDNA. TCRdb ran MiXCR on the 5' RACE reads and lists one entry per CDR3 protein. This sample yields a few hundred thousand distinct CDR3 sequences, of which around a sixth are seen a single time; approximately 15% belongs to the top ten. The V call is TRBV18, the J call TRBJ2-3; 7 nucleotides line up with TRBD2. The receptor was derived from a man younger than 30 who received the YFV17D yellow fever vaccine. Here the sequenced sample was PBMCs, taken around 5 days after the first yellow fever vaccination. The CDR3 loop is CASSGTTNTDTQYF. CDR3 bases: TGTGCCAGCTCCGGGACTACGAACACAGATACGCAGTATTTT.